This TCR beta chain was found in a study of graft-versus-host responses after intestinal transplantation. Findings and limits, study-wide: In recipient marrow, GvH clones were found, and some appeared first in ileum or blood. Within the allografts of patients who had graft-donor T cell macrochimerism, graft-versus-host to host-versus-graft clonal ratios were high.

A word on this clone: Antigen specificity is unknown.

With 6 bases removed from V and 1 base from J, the gap between germline ends came to 9 bases. The CDR3 extends over 13 amino acids. The germline CDR1 and CDR2 sequences are KGHSH and LQKENI. Profiling relied on immunoSEQ multiplex PCR, and the TCRdb table lists in-frame clones only, not all of them. The sample includes about 100,000 clones, roughly 87% seen only once; the top ten take roughly 0.95%. The gene calls are TRBV18 and TRBJ1-1; D possibly corresponds to TRBD1 (5 bases). The specimen comprised unstimulated CD4+ T cells sorted from spleen or lymph node cells, sampled before transplant. This clonotype originated in a human donor who was the organ donor for an intestinal transplant. DNA for the CDR3: TGTGCCAGCTCGCAGCAGGGGAACACTGAAGCTTTCTTT. Translating gives CASSQQGNTEAFF.